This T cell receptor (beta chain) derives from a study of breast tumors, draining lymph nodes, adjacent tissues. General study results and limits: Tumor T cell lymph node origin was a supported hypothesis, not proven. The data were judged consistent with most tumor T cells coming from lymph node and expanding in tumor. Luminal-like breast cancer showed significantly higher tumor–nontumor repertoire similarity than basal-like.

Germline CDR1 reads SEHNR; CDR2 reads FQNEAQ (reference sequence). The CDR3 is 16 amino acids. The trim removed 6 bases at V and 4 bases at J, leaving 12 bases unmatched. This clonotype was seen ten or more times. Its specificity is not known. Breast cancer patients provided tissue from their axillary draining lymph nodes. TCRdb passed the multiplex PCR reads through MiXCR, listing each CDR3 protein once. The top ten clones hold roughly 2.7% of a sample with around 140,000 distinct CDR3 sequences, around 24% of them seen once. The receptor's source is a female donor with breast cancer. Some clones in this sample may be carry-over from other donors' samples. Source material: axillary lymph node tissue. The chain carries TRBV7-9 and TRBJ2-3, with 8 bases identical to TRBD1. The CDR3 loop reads CASRQGTGEGSDTQYF. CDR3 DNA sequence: TGTGCCAGCAGACAAGGGACAGGCGAAGGCTCAGATACGCAGTATTTT.